This is a list of T cell receptor beta chains from one sample in a study of T cell responses to AZD1222 COVID-19 vaccine. The method was immunoSEQ multiplex PCR; TCRdb's version includes in-frame clones alone and lacks a portion of them. The table shows 100,000 to 150,000 clones, with 80% to 90% occurring only once. The sample in question was peripheral blood, obtained on day 0 of AZD1222 vaccination. The receptors derive from an adult in good health. The CDR3 runs from the conserved cysteine through the conserved F or W. A D gene is named only where the DNA matches it firmly. Expanded clones are given a class, and other clones once, few, many or no size at all.

d_gene: .
j_gene: TRBJ1-2
abundance: .
v_gene: TRBV19
CDR3nt: TGTGCCAGTAGTGCAACCCGGGAGGCTTGGAGCGGCTACACCTTC
CDR3aa: CASSATREAWSGYTF

d_gene: .
j_gene: TRBJ1-1
abundance: .
v_gene: TRBV7-3
CDR3nt: TGTGCCAGCAGCTTAACGATCAGGGGTGCTGAAGCTTTCTTT
CDR3aa: CASSLTIRGAEAFF

d_gene: TRBD1
j_gene: TRBJ1-1
abundance: .
v_gene: TRBV6-5
CDR3nt: TGTGCCAGCAGGCCTTCACAGGGGGTGAACACTGAAGCTTTCTTT
CDR3aa: CASRPSQGVNTEAFF

d_gene: .
j_gene: TRBJ2-5
abundance: .
v_gene: TRBV5-1
CDR3nt: TGCGCCAGCAGCTTGGCCCCGAGCGAGACCCAGTACTTC
CDR3aa: CASSLAPSETQYF

d_gene: .
j_gene: TRBJ2-1
abundance: .
v_gene: TRBV5-8
CDR3nt: TGTGCCAGCAGCCCAACCGGGACGTACAATGAGCAGTTCTTC
CDR3aa: CASSPTGTYNEQFF

d_gene: TRBD1
j_gene: TRBJ1-1
abundance: .
v_gene: TRBV28
CDR3nt: TGTGCCAGCAGTTGGGGGACAGGCACTGAAGCTTTCTTT
CDR3aa: CASSWGTGTEAFF

d_gene: TRBD1
j_gene: TRBJ1-1
abundance: .
v_gene: TRBV15
CDR3nt: TGTGCCACCAGCAGAGATGGAGGACAGGGTGGGAACACTGAAGCTTTCTTT
CDR3aa: CATSRDGGQGGNTEAFF

d_gene: .
j_gene: TRBJ2-7
abundance: once
v_gene: TRBV7-9
CDR3nt: TGTGCCAGCAGCTTACGGGGAGGCTCCTACGAGCAGTACTTC
CDR3aa: CASSLRGGSYEQYF

d_gene: .
j_gene: TRBJ2-1
abundance: .
v_gene: TRBV5-1
CDR3nt: TGCGCCAGCAGCTCTGGGACCCGTAGAAGAGACAATGAGCAGTTCTTC
CDR3aa: CASSSGTRRRDNEQFF

d_gene: .
j_gene: TRBJ1-2
abundance: .
v_gene: TRBV7-6
CDR3nt: TGTGCCAGCAGCTTAGAGACCAGGCCAACGTATGGCTACACCTTC
CDR3aa: CASSLETRPTYGYTF

d_gene: .
j_gene: TRBJ1-4
abundance: .
v_gene: TRBV4-3
CDR3nt: TGCGCCAGCAGCCCCCGGACAGTTAATGAAAAACTGTTTTTT
CDR3aa: CASSPRTVNEKLFF

d_gene: .
j_gene: TRBJ1-3
abundance: .
v_gene: TRBV6-6
CDR3nt: TGTGCCAGCAGTTACGGAAACTCTGGAAACACCATATATTTT
CDR3aa: CASSYGNSGNTIYF

d_gene: .
j_gene: TRBJ1-2
abundance: .
v_gene: TRBV28
CDR3nt: TGTGCCAGCAGGTCAAACGAGCTTGGACCAGCTTGGGGCTACACCTTC
CDR3aa: CASRSNELGPAWGYTF

d_gene: TRBD2
j_gene: TRBJ2-1
abundance: .
v_gene: TRBV28
CDR3nt: TGTGCCAGCATCTGGGGGGGGGAACAGCTCCTCTCCTACAATGAGCAGTTCTTC
CDR3aa: CASIWGGEQLLSYNEQFF

d_gene: .
j_gene: TRBJ1-2
abundance: .
v_gene: TRBV28
CDR3nt: TGTGCCAGCACCCCTGGATCTACGGACAGCCTATATGGCTACACCTTC
CDR3aa: CASTPGSTDSLYGYTF

d_gene: TRBD2
j_gene: TRBJ2-7
abundance: .
v_gene: TRBV6-2/TRBV6-3
CDR3nt: TGTGCCAGCAGTTACCTTATAGCGGGGGGCCGTTCCTACGAGCAGTACTTC
CDR3aa: CASSYLIAGGRSYEQYF

d_gene: TRBD1
j_gene: TRBJ1-2
abundance: .
v_gene: TRBV7-2
CDR3nt: TGTGCCAGCAGCTTAGCGCCAGGGGGTTATGGCTACACCTTC
CDR3aa: CASSLAPGGYGYTF

d_gene: TRBD1
j_gene: TRBJ2-7
abundance: .
v_gene: TRBV3-1/TRBV3-2
CDR3nt: TGTGCCAGCAGCCACTTGGACAGGAGCTCCTACGAGCAGTACTTC
CDR3aa: CASSHLDRSSYEQYF

d_gene: TRBD1
j_gene: TRBJ2-7
abundance: .
v_gene: TRBV28
CDR3nt: TGTGCCAGCAGTTGGACAGGGCTCGAGCAGTACTTC
CDR3aa: CASSWTGLEQYF

d_gene: .
j_gene: TRBJ2-5
abundance: .
v_gene: TRBV28
CDR3nt: TGTGCCAGCAGTCAGGGAAGAGAGACCCAGTACTTC
CDR3aa: CASSQGRETQYF

d_gene: .
j_gene: TRBJ2-7
abundance: .
v_gene: TRBV6-5
CDR3nt: TGTGCCAGCAGCAACAATGGGGGGCGCGAGCAGTACTTC
CDR3aa: CASSNNGGREQYF

d_gene: TRBD1
j_gene: TRBJ2-3
abundance: .
v_gene: TRBV5-1
CDR3nt: TGCGCCAGCAGCTGGACAGGGGGCTACGCAGATACGCAGTATTTT
CDR3aa: CASSWTGGYADTQYF

d_gene: .
j_gene: TRBJ1-2
abundance: .
v_gene: TRBV25-1
CDR3nt: TGTGCCAGCAGTGCCCCCACAGGGCTGGAGGGCTACACCTTC
CDR3aa: CASSAPTGLEGYTF

d_gene: .
j_gene: TRBJ1-5
abundance: .
v_gene: TRBV6-5
CDR3nt: TGTGCCAGCAGTTACCCAGGTCAGCCCCAGCATTTT
CDR3aa: CASSYPGQPQHF

d_gene: .
j_gene: TRBJ2-5
abundance: .
v_gene: TRBV5-4
CDR3nt: TGTGCCAGCAGATCCGAACGGGGGCAAGAGACCCAGTACTTC
CDR3aa: CASRSERGQETQYF

d_gene: .
j_gene: TRBJ1-2
abundance: .
v_gene: TRBV5-1
CDR3nt: TGCGCCAGCAGCCCCCGAGGGTGGGGACCGAACTATGGCTACACCTTC
CDR3aa: CASSPRGWGPNYGYTF

d_gene: .
j_gene: TRBJ1-2
abundance: .
v_gene: TRBV3-1/TRBV3-2
CDR3nt: TGTGCCAGCTCTTCTCCAAGGGGGACGCCGGCTAACTATGGCTACACCTTC
CDR3aa: CASSSPRGTPANYGYTF

d_gene: .
j_gene: TRBJ2-5
abundance: .
v_gene: TRBV7-2
CDR3nt: TGTGCCAGCAGCTTAGGGAGGGGGCCCGAGACCCAGTACTTC
CDR3aa: CASSLGRGPETQYF

d_gene: .
j_gene: TRBJ1-3
abundance: .
v_gene: TRBV4-2
CDR3nt: TGTGCCAGCAGCCGCGACAGGATGGGAAACACCATATATTTT
CDR3aa: CASSRDRMGNTIYF

d_gene: .
j_gene: TRBJ2-5
abundance: .
v_gene: TRBV5-1
CDR3nt: TGCGCCAGCAGCTCACAGGGCCAAGAGACCCAGTACTTC
CDR3aa: CASSSQGQETQYF

d_gene: .
j_gene: TRBJ1-5
abundance: .
v_gene: TRBV10-1
CDR3nt: TGCGCCAGCAGTCCCCCCACGGGTCAATTTCAGCCCCAGCATTTT
CDR3aa: CASSPPTGQFQPQHF

d_gene: .
j_gene: TRBJ2-3
abundance: .
v_gene: TRBV3-1/TRBV3-2
CDR3nt: TGTGCCAGCAGCCAAGATCCGCCAGATACGCAGTATTTT
CDR3aa: CASSQDPPDTQYF

d_gene: .
j_gene: TRBJ1-4
abundance: once
v_gene: TRBV29-1
CDR3nt: TGCAGCGTCCCCGGGGGGAGTAATGAAAAACTGTTTTTT
CDR3aa: CSVPGGSNEKLFF

d_gene: .
j_gene: TRBJ1-2
abundance: .
v_gene: TRBV6-5
CDR3nt: TGTGCCAGCAGTTACCCCGGGGGCCGGGGCTACACCTTC
CDR3aa: CASSYPGGRGYTF

d_gene: TRBD1
j_gene: TRBJ1-1
abundance: .
v_gene: TRBV30
CDR3nt: TGTGCCTGCGCCACCGGGACAGGGATCCGTGCTTTCTTT
CDR3aa: CACATGTGIRAFF

d_gene: .
j_gene: TRBJ2-6
abundance: .
v_gene: TRBV7-2
CDR3nt: TGTGCCAGCAGCTTTGGACAGTTTTTCTCTGGGGCCAACGTCCTGACTTTC
CDR3aa: CASSFGQFFSGANVLTF

d_gene: TRBD1
j_gene: TRBJ1-5
abundance: .
v_gene: TRBV4-1
CDR3nt: TGCGCCAGCAGCCAAGGCCTACAGGGGGCGCGTGGTCAGCCCCAGCATTTT
CDR3aa: CASSQGLQGARGQPQHF

d_gene: TRBD1
j_gene: TRBJ1-3
abundance: .
v_gene: TRBV6-5
CDR3nt: TGTGCCAGCCAACAGGGGGCTGGAAACACCATATATTTT
CDR3aa: CASQQGAGNTIYF

d_gene: TRBD1
j_gene: TRBJ1-1
abundance: .
v_gene: TRBV7-2
CDR3nt: TGTGCCACTAACAGGGGGCTAAACACTGAAGCTTTCTTT
CDR3aa: CATNRGLNTEAFF

d_gene: TRBD1
j_gene: TRBJ1-1
abundance: .
v_gene: TRBV19
CDR3nt: TGTGCCAGCGGGACAGAACCTGAAGCTTTCTTT
CDR3aa: CASGTEPEAFF